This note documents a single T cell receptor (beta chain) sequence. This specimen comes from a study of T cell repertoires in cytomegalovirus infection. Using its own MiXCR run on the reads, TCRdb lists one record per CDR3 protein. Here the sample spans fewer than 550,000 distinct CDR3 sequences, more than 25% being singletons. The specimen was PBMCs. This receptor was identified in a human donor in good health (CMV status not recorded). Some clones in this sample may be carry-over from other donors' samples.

CDR3 in amino acids: CASSPRWGEYTQYF. Here the CDR3 DNA reads TGTGCCAGCAGCCCCAGGTGGGGGGAATATACGCAGTATTTT. The chain is built from TRBV7-6 and TRBJ2-3; possible D gene TRBD2, 6 bases. The V and J ends lost 5 bases and 7 bases respectively, with 16 bases between them. CDR3 size: 14 residues. Germline CDR1 and CDR2: SGHVS and FNYEAQ.